This T cell receptor beta chain was identified during a study of graft-versus-host responses after intestinal transplantation. Germline V gene data show CDR1 as SGHRS and CDR2 as YFSETQ. The CDR3 loop spans 13 amino acids. J lost 4 bases, V lost 2 bases, and 2 bases had no gene match. As concerns this clone: The antigen remains unidentified. Other DNA sequences within the sample encode an identical CDR3.

The protocol was immunoSEQ multiplex PCR, while the TCRdb copy is restricted to in-frame clones and leaves out a portion. Here the sample spans about 86,000 clones, 88% being singletons. Sequencing was performed on unstimulated CD4+ T cells sorted from spleen or lymph node cells, taken before transplant. J is TRBJ2-5 and V is TRBV5-1; TRBD2 matches 7 bases. The sequence came from a human donor who was the organ donor for an intestinal transplant. The CDR3 DNA reads as TGCGCCAGCAGCTTTGGCGGGGGAGAGACCCAGTACTTC. This encodes CASSFGGGETQYF.